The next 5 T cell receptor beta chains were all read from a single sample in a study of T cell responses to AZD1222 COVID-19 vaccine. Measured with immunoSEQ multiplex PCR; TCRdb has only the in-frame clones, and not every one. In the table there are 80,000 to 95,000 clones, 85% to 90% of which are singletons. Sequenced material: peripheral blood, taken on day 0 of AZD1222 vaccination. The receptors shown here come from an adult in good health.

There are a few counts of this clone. Here the CDR3 DNA reads TGTGCCAGCAGCGTGTCCCAATGGGGCACTGAAGCTTTCTTT. Translating it yields CASSVSQWGTEAFF. The gene calls are TRBV9 and TRBJ1-1; unclear D gene. The CDR3 runs 14 residues. The germline CDR1 and CDR2 sequences are SGDLS and YYNGEE. With 2 bases removed from V and 4 bases from J, the gap between germline ends came to 12 bases.

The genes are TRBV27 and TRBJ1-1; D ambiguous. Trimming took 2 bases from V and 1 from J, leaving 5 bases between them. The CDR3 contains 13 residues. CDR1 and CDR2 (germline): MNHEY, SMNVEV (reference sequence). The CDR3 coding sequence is TGTGCCAGCAGTTTAAGAGAGAACACTGAAGCTTTCTTT. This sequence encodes CASSLRENTEAFF.

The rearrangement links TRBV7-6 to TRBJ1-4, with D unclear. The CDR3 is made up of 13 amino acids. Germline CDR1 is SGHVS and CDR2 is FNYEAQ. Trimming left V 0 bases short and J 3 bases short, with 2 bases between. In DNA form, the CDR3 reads TGTGCCAGCAGCTTAGCGGCTAATGAAAAACTGTTTTTT. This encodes CASSLAANEKLFF.

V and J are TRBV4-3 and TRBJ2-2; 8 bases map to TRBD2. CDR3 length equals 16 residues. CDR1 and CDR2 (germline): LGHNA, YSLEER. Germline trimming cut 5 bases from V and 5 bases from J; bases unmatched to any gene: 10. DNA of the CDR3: TGCGCCAGCAGCGCTCGGCCGGGACTAGATACCGGGGAGCTGTTTTTT. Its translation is CASSARPGLDTGELFF.

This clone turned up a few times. Written as DNA, the CDR3 is TGTGCCTGGAGTCCCCGGGTCTATGGCTACACCTTC. This translates into CAWSPRVYGYTF. The chain recombines TRBV30 with TRBJ1-2; D unresolved. This CDR3 contains 12 residues. Germline loops: CDR1 GTSNPN, CDR2 SVGIG (reference sequence). Deletions cut 2 bases from V and 4 bases from J, with 8 bases between.